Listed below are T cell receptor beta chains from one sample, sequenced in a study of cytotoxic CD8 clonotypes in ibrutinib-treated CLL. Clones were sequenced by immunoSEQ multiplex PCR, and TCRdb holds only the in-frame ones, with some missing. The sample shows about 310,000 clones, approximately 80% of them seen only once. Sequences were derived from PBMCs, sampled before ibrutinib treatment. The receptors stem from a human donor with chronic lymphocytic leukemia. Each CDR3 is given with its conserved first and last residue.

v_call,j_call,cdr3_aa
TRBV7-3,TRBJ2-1,CASSLAGGYNEQFF
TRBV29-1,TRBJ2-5,CSVVIGTRYQETQYF
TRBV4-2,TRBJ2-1,CASSQFRGNEQFF
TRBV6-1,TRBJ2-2,CASSARLVITGELFF
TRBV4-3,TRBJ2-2,CASGPGLASGELFF
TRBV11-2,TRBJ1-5,CASSLGTGGRQPQHF
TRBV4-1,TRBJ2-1,CASSQLAGDFHEQFF
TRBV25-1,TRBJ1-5,CASSPGGGSNQPQHF
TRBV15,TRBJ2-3,CATSRSGLTTDTQYF
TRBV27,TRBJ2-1,CASSFRGNEQFF
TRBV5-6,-,CASSLLGVGRSYEQYF
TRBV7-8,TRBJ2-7,CASSRDLGAGYEQYF
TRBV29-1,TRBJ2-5,CSVLGRVYQETQYF
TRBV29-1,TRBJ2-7,CSVGQGEKRQQYF
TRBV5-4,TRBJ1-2,CASSRPDGAFGYGYTF
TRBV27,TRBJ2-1,CASSYPSSEQFF
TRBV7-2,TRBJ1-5,CASSLAGGGVGNQPQHF
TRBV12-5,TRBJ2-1,CASGLPAGAYNEQFF
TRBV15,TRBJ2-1,CATSRAFGRGYNEQFF
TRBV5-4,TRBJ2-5,CASHGQGGEETQYF
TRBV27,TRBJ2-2,CASKTPARTGLSGELFF
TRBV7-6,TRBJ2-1,CASRSGQGYNEQFF
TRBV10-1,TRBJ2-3,CATMGPGLTSENLTDTQYF
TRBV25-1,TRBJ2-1,CASSGVGGALNEQFF
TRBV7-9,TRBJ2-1,CASSSRRGSYNEQFF
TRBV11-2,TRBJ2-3,CASSPGPSDTQYF
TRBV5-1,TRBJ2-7,CASSLEGLREGIYEQYF
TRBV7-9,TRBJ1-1,CASSFRTGTSNTEAFF
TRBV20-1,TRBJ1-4,CSAGLHEKLFF
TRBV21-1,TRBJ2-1,CASSKEGDITLHNEQFF
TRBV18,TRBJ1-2,CASSLGTGIQDVARTF
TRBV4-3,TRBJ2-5,CASSQDLVDTGTQYF
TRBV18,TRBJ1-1,CASSPQRGTEAFF
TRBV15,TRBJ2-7,CATSRGGSSYEQYF
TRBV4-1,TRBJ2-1,CASSSLSGRGSGEQFF
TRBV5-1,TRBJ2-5,CASSLGQGKETQYF
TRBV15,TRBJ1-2,CATSRPGGGLHYGYTF
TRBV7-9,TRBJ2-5,CASSPRHDRETQYF
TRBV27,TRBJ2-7,CASSASLGDQSYEQYF
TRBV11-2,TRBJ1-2,CASSLSAADLYGYTF
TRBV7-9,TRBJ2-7,CASSFFPSLGEQYF
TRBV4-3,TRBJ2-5,CASSPSVGTVIKETQYF
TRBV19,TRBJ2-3,CASRPGTSGSYTQYF
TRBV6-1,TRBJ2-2,CASSETLAGDLSGELFF